This is a list of T cell receptor beta chains from one sample in a study of T cell responses to AZD1222 COVID-19 vaccine. The assay was immunoSEQ multiplex PCR, and TCRdb's table has in-frame clones only and misses some. The table shows 150,000 to 160,000 clones, with 85% to 95% occurring only once. The specimen comprised peripheral blood, sampled 28 days after the second AZD1222 dose. Receptor source: an adult who received the AZD1222 COVID-19 vaccine. Each CDR3 is given without its conserved first and last residue. Each record gives: V gene, clone size, CDR3 length, CDR3 protein. Not all rows give a size; the values are once, few, many and, for expanded clones, a class.

>TRBV4-1|-|14
ASSQGWAGELVEQF
>TRBV5-1|once|13
ASSLSGGSEDTQY
>TRBV2|-|13
ASRAQGLFGNTIY
>TRBV13|-|13
ASSLGGTKTDTQY
>TRBV21-1|-|16
ASSGCRSVGQRDNEQF
>TRBV19|-|13
ASSTDRGLNQPQH
>TRBV6-5|-|12
ASSYDRGREKLF
>TRBV3-1/TRBV3-2|-|9
ASSQTGELF
>TRBV5-5|-|13
ASSFMGRVSYEQY
>TRBV4-1|-|13
ASSQPGTGESPLH
>TRBV10-2|-|11
ASVWQGGTEAF
>TRBV6-5|-|12
ASSLLAHQETQY
>TRBV7-9|-|16
ASTSLPGLAGEGNEQF
>TRBV4-1|-|14
ASSQEGSLGSYEQY
>TRBV30|few|8
AWGTYEQY
>TRBV3-1/TRBV3-2|-|11
ASSQGGAGEQF
>TRBV9|-|12
ASSVKGIGNTIY
>TRBV6-5|-|12
ASSNRQGKNIQY
>TRBV9|-|14
ASSERAGRSYNEQF
>TRBV4-2|-|16
ASSPDEPGSSYNSPLH
>TRBV27|-|9
ASFLGTEAF
>TRBV7-9|-|9
ASSFWETQY
>TRBV6-1|few|9
ASSEFFGYT
>TRBV6-2/TRBV6-3|once|14
ASSNQLAGPYNEQF
>TRBV19|once|11
ASSSRGGYGYT
>TRBV11-3|-|14
ASSLRGAGGYNEQF
>TRBV18|-|12
ASSYDPLGGELF
>TRBV7-3|once|14
ASSLGTSGVTDTQY
>TRBV6-5|-|14
ASSLGTGAVLSEQF